The clone carrying this TCR beta chain was recorded only once. The data stem from a study of blood T cell repertoires in COVID-19. The V end was cut by 4 bases, the J end by 2 bases, with 12 bases between. Germline lookup yields CDR1 SGHKS and CDR2 YYEKEE (reference sequence). The CDR3 is 15 amino acids. Method: immunoSEQ multiplex PCR; TCRdb's copy keeps in-frame clones and lacks some. The table lists 150,000 or so clones, more than 75% of them singletons. The source is a woman aged 50 to 60 who had recovered from COVID-19. Sequences were obtained from PBMCs or T cells enriched from blood (not recorded which). The genes are TRBV5-5 and TRBJ2-2, with TRBD2 as a possible D gene (5 bases). This CDR3 is CASSRDITNTGELFF. The CDR3 DNA follows: TGTGCCAGCAGCCGGGATATCACAAACACCGGGGAGCTGTTTTTT.